The 28 T cell receptor beta chains reported below all come from one sample, sequenced in a study of cytomegalovirus exposure and HLA in healthy donors. Vbeta (60) and Jbeta (13) primers were used in the PCR. Profiling relied on immunoSEQ multiplex PCR, and the TCRdb table lists in-frame clones only, not all of them. The repertoire consists of 100,000 or so clones, with around 74% occurring once and the leading ten covering around 14%. Sequencing was done on a sample of PBMCs. The receptors come from a male donor in good health and CMV-seropositive.

The chain carries TRBV9 and TRBJ2-7, with TRBD2 identical over 8 bases. Per germline, CDR1 SGDLS and CDR2 YYNGEE. Trimming took 4 bases from V and 0 from J; bases not matched to a gene: 6. The length of the CDR3 is 15 residues. The CDR3 DNA sequence: TGTGCCAGCAGCCCGACTAGCGTGCCCTCCTACGAGCAGTACTTC. Its translation is CASSPTSVPSYEQYF.

This clone has more than one count but fewer than ten. V gene TRBV5-1 combines with J gene TRBJ1-1; D possibly corresponds to TRBD1 (6 bases). This CDR3 has 16 residues. The germline CDR1 and CDR2 sequences are SGHRS and YFSETQ. Trimming shortened V by 0 bases and J by 1 base, and 13 bases separated the two germline ends. The DNA for the CDR3 is TGCGCCAGCAGCTTGGCTTGGGGCAGGGGGAACACTGAAGCTTTCTTT. It encodes CASSLAWGRGNTEAFF.

The V call is TRBV18, the J call TRBJ2-1; TRBD1 matches 7 bases. Germline V gene lookup returns CDR1 KGHSH and CDR2 LQKENI. The CDR3 is made up of 17 amino acids. V lost 1 base to trimming and J lost 0 bases; unmatched junction nucleotides: 6. CDR3 nucleotides: TGTGCCAGCTCACCACTTTGGACAGGAAGCTCCTACAATGAGCAGTTCTTC. Amino acid sequence: CASSPLWTGSSYNEQFF.

The chain carries TRBV6-4 and TRBJ2-3; 10 bases align to TRBD1. Unmatched junction bases numbered 6, after V lost 6 bases and J lost 3 bases. CDR1 and CDR2 from the germline V gene are MRHNA and SNTAGT. This CDR3 is 15 amino acids long. This CDR3 reads CASRRDRGLTDTQYF. In DNA form, the CDR3 reads TGTGCCAGCAGGCGGGACAGGGGTTTAACAGATACGCAGTATTTT.

The chain has TRBV6-5 and TRBJ2-5; TRBD1 aligns across 7 bases. Germline trimming cut 6 bases from V and 1 base from J; bases unmatched to any gene: 5. This CDR3 contains 14 residues. CDR1 is MNHEY and CDR2 is SVGAGI in the germline V gene. For the CDR3, the DNA is TGTGCCAGCAGAACTGGACAGGCCCAAGAGACCCAGTACTTC. Translated: CASRTGQAQETQYF.

V and J are TRBV10-1 and TRBJ2-2, with 12 bases fitting TRBD1. Germline lookup yields CDR1 WNHNN and CDR2 SYGVQD (reference sequence). This CDR3 comprises 22 residues. The V and J ends lost 2 bases and 4 bases, in that order; junction bases with no gene match: 20. CDR3 loop: CASSEGAGGTGGPRSFTGELFF. The CDR3 DNA is TGCGCCAGCAGTGAGGGGGCGGGAGGGACAGGGGGCCCACGGTCGTTCACCGGGGAGCTGTTTTTT.

V gene TRBV15 combines with J gene TRBJ1-6, with 8 bases that match TRBD1. The CDR3 covers 16 residues. Trimming removed 0 bases from V and 5 bases from J; junction bases left unmatched: 3. The germline gives CDR1 LNHNV, CDR2 YYDKDF (reference sequence). DNA of the CDR3: TGTGCCACCAGCAGAGACCGGACAGGGAATAATTCACCCCTCCACTTT. Protein sequence: CATSRDRTGNNSPLHF. Filled out from reference TRBV15 and TRBJ1-6, the complete variable domain reads DAMVIQNPRYQVTQFGKPVTLSCSQTLNHNVMYWYQQKSSQAPKLLFHYYDKDFNNEADTPDNFQSRRPNTSFCFLDIRSPGLGDTAMYLCATSRDRTGNNSPLHFGNGTRLTVT.

The gene calls are TRBV5-6 and TRBJ2-7; TRBD1 matches at 8 bases. CDR3 length equals 12 residues. V was clipped by 2 bases and J by 9 bases; unmatched bases: 4. Germline values: CDR1 SGHDT, CDR2 YYEEEE. The CDR3 protein is CASSFPGQAQYF. CDR3 in DNA: TGTGCCAGCAGCTTCCCGGGACAGGCGCAGTACTTC.

V gene TRBV5-1 combines with J gene TRBJ1-3; 10 bases line up with TRBD1. CDR1 is SGHRS and CDR2 is YFSETQ in the germline V gene. Trimming removed 0 bases from V and 2 bases from J; junction bases left unmatched: 5. CDR3 length equals 17 residues. CDR3 bases: TGCGCCAGCAGCTTGGCCCGGACAGGGGGTGCTGGAAACACCATATATTTT. Translating it yields CASSLARTGGAGNTIYF.

The rearrangement uses TRBV15 and TRBJ2-7; 11 nucleotides match TRBD1. Looked up from germline, CDR1 is LNHNV and CDR2 is YYDKDF (reference sequence). There are 17 residues in the CDR3. V was pared by 2 bases and J by 3 bases, with 9 bases of the junction left unmatched. CDR3 nucleotide sequence: TGTGCCACCAGCAGACCCCTACCGGGACAGGGGGTCTACGAGCAGTACTTC. It yields the protein CATSRPLPGQGVYEQYF.

CDR3 nucleotide sequence: TGTGCCAGCAGCGAAACTAGCGGACGCCAAGAGACCCAGTACTTC. It yields the protein CASSETSGRQETQYF. The genes are TRBV7-8 and TRBJ2-5; 8 bases agree with TRBD2. V lost 5 bases to trimming and J lost 1 base; unmatched junction nucleotides: 6. The CDR3 is 15 amino acids. Germline CDR1 is SGHVS and CDR2 is FQNEAQ. The whole variable domain, remainder taken from reference TRBV7-8 and TRBJ2-5, is GAGVSQSPRYKVAKRGQDVALRCDPISGHVSLFWYQQALGQGPEFLTYFQNEAQLDKSGLPSDRFFAERPEGSVSTLKIQRTQQEDSAVYLCASSETSGRQETQYFGPGTRLLVL.

The rearrangement uses TRBV2 and TRBJ1-5, with D maybe TRBD1 (6 bases). The germline V gene encodes CDR1 SNHLY and CDR2 FYNNEI. Trimming pared 6 bases from V and 1 base from J, leaving 13 bases between. The CDR3 covers 15 residues. DNA of the CDR3: TGTGCCAGCAGGGGGAGCAGGGGAAGCAATCAGCCCCAGCATTTT. Its translation: CASRGSRGSNQPQHF.

CDR3 nucleotides: TGTGCCTGGAAAGGACAGGGGCCCTCACCCCTCCACTTT. Its protein product is CAWKGQGPSPLHF. J is TRBJ1-6 and V is TRBV30; TRBD1 aligns across 9 bases. This CDR3 region has 13 residues. Germline lookup yields CDR1 GTSNPN and CDR2 SVGIG (reference sequence). J gave up 10 bases and V 4 bases, and 5 bases lay outside the gene matches.

The CDR3 DNA reads as TGTGCCAGCAGCCAGGTTGGGGGGTCCACTGAAGCTTTCTTT. As protein: CASSQVGGSTEAFF. This chain joins TRBV7-9 and TRBJ1-1; D may be TRBD1 (5 bases). V was pared by 5 bases and J by 4 bases, with 14 bases between. This CDR3 spans 14 amino acids. Germline V lookup: CDR1 SEHNR, CDR2 FQNEAQ (reference sequence).

V and J are TRBV6-1 and TRBJ1-2; 7 positions match TRBD1. The CDR3 is 16 residues long. J gave up 8 bases and V 0 bases, and 12 bases lay outside the gene matches. From germline, CDR1 is MNHNS and CDR2 SASEGT. CDR3: CASSEAPQGVVSGYTF. The CDR3 coding sequence is TGTGCCAGCAGTGAAGCTCCGCAGGGGGTAGTGTCGGGCTACACCTTC.

This sequence joins TRBV27 and TRBJ1-1; D might be TRBD1 (5 bases). V lost 2 bases, J lost 3 bases, and 16 bases lay in between. The CDR3 is 16 amino acids. CDR1 and CDR2 (germline): MNHEY, SMNVEV (reference sequence). The CDR3 region is CASSLRGIGADTEAFF. The CDR3 region has the DNA TGTGCCAGCAGTTTACGGGGGATTGGGGCAGACACTGAAGCTTTCTTT.

V and J are TRBV30 and TRBJ1-6; possible D gene TRBD1, 5 bases. The V end was cut by 0 bases, the J end by 7 bases, with 10 bases between. Germline V gives CDR1 GTSNPN, CDR2 SVGIG (reference sequence). The CDR3 totals 14 residues. DNA of the CDR3: TGTGCCTGGAGTGTAAAGGGGCGAAATTCACCCCTCCACTTT. Protein sequence: CAWSVKGRNSPLHF.

The gene calls are TRBV19 and TRBJ1-5; the D gene is possibly TRBD1 (5 bases). The CDR3 has 16 residues. Looked up from germline, CDR1 is LNHDA and CDR2 is SQIVND (reference sequence). Deletions cut 6 bases from V and 2 bases from J, with 17 bases between. This CDR3 is CASSRVEGSGNQPQHF. The CDR3 nucleotides are TGTGCCAGTAGCAGAGTGGAGGGGTCGGGCAATCAGCCCCAGCATTTT.

CDR3 bases: TGCGCCAGCAGCCCCGGGACAGGTTCATTGAGCGGCTCCTATAATTCACCCCTCCACTTT. Its protein product is CASSPGTGSLSGSYNSPLHF. This rearrangement joins TRBV5-1 to TRBJ1-6; 8 bases match TRBD1. J lost 0 bases, V lost 4 bases, and 15 bases had no gene match. This CDR3 has 20 residues. Germline values: CDR1 SGHRS, CDR2 YFSETQ.

V usage is TRBV7-6 and J usage is TRBJ2-6; 8 positions match TRBD1. The CDR3 sequence is 16 residues long. J lost 1 base, V lost 5 bases, and 4 bases had no gene match. In germline, CDR1 is SGHVS, CDR2 FNYEAQ. CDR3 sequence: CASSEDRGSGANVLTF. CDR3 nucleotide sequence: TGTGCCAGCAGCGAAGACAGGGGATCTGGGGCCAACGTCCTGACTTTC. The full variable domain, with the rest looked up from reference TRBV7-6 and TRBJ2-6, is GAGVSQSPRYKVTKRGQDVALRCDPISGHVSLYWYRQALGQGPEFLTYFNYEAQQDKSGLPNDRFSAERPEGSISTLTIQRTEQRDSAMYRCASSEDRGSGANVLTFGAGSRLTVL.

This chain connects TRBV19 to TRBJ1-1; D possibly corresponds to TRBD1 (5 bases). The CDR3 length is 14 residues. Between the trimmed V and J ends, which lost 5 bases and 0 bases, there was a span of 10 bases. CDR1 LNHDA and CDR2 SQIVND come from the germline V gene (reference sequence). The CDR3 region has the DNA TGTGCCAGTAGTGTCACAGGTATGAACACTGAAGCTTTCTTT. This codes for CASSVTGMNTEAFF. The variable domain in full, with the rest retrieved from reference TRBV19 and TRBJ1-1, is DGGITQSPKYLFRKEGQNVTLSCEQNLNHDAMYWYRQDPGQGLRLIYYSQIVNDFQKGDIAEGYSVSREKKESFPLTVTSAQKNPTAFYLCASSVTGMNTEAFFGQGTRLTVV.

V usage is TRBV6-1 and J usage is TRBJ2-5; the D gene is possibly TRBD1 (6 bases). V dropped 9 bases and J dropped 4 bases, with 18 bases sitting between them. Germline V lookup: CDR1 MNHNS, CDR2 SASEGT. The CDR3 consists of 14 residues. CDR3 protein: CASLERGSGETQYF. The CDR3 DNA is TGTGCCAGTCTGGAAAGGGGGTCAGGAGAGACCCAGTACTTC.

The rearrangement links TRBV30 to TRBJ2-5; possible D gene TRBD2, 6 bases. The CDR3 is 13 amino acids. Trimming took 2 bases from V and 7 from J, leaving 14 bases between them. Germline values: CDR1 GTSNPN, CDR2 SVGIG (reference sequence). For the CDR3, the DNA is TGTGCCTGGAGTCTCGGGGACTCCTCGACCCAGTACTTC. Translation: CAWSLGDSSTQYF. The full variable domain, in which reference TRBV30 and TRBJ2-5 provide the parts outside the CDR3, is SQTIHQWPATLVQPVGSPLSLECTVEGTSNPNLYWYRQAAGRGLQLLFYSVGIGQISSEVPQNLSASRPQDRQFILSSKKLLLSDSGFYLCAWSLGDSSTQYFGPGTRLLVL.

The J gene is TRBJ2-7, the V gene TRBV5-4; 7 positions match TRBD2. CDR3 length: 14 residues. The ends lost 4 bases at V and 3 bases at J; junction bases unmatched: 7. The V gene's germline CDR1 is SGHNT and CDR2 YYREEE (reference sequence). CDR3 loop: CASSREVGDYEQYF. The DNA for the CDR3 is TGTGCCAGCAGCCGGGAGGTCGGGGACTACGAGCAGTACTTC.

The chain is built from TRBV2 and TRBJ2-7, with D hard to call. Per the germline V gene, CDR1 is SNHLY and CDR2 is FYNNEI. This CDR3 region has 14 residues. V was trimmed by 1 base and J by 4 bases, leaving 11 bases between them. The CDR3 DNA sequence: TGTGCCAGCAGTGAAGGTCTAGTTAAGTACGAGCAGTACTTC. Protein product: CASSEGLVKYEQYF.

This clone showed up just a few times. The chain has TRBV5-5 and TRBJ1-3; D call uncertain. V lost 2 bases to trimming and J lost 1 base, with 4 bases between them. The CDR3 contains 13 residues. The germline V gene encodes CDR1 SGHKS and CDR2 YYEKEE (reference sequence). The CDR3 DNA sequence: TGTGCCAGCAGCTTCCAGTCTGGAAACACCATATATTTT. Residues: CASSFQSGNTIYF.

On this clone: Other nucleotide sequences in the sample specify the same CDR3. The chain has TRBV18 and TRBJ2-7; 11 bases agree with TRBD1. This CDR3 has 15 residues. The V gene's germline CDR1 is KGHSH and CDR2 LQKENI. V gave up 0 bases and J gave up 2 bases; unmatched junction bases: 0. The CDR3 protein is CASSPPGQGAYEQYF. The CDR3, as DNA: TGTGCCAGCTCACCACCGGGACAGGGGGCCTACGAGCAGTACTTC.

This chain links TRBV10-1 with TRBJ1-5; D possibly corresponds to TRBD1 (6 bases). V lost 8 bases and J 4 bases, leaving 18 bases between the germline ends. This CDR3 region has 15 residues. Germline V gives CDR1 WNHNN, CDR2 SYGVQD (reference sequence). In DNA form, the CDR3 reads TGCGCCAGCCGACCTAAGAACAGGGTGAATCAGCCCCAGCATTTT. It codes for CASRPKNRVNQPQHF.